This entry describes one T cell receptor (beta chain). Its antigen remains undetermined. The library was produced with the immunoSEQ multiplex PCR assay. For the multiplex PCR, a mixture combining 60 forward primers for TCR Vbeta segments and 13 reverse primers for TCR Jbeta segments was used. Amplification of the CDR3 region of rearranged TCR beta genes was performed with a multiplex PCR assay on genomic DNA. The amplified TCR beta libraries were sequenced on the Illumina HiSeq System as 87-base-pair reads. As for the original processing: Across the 600 to 700 repertoires, a later analysis counted 60 million to 90 million unique TCR beta chains, about 10 million of which were shared by at least two donors. Raw reads were error-corrected and collapsed into unique sequences with a nearest-neighbor algorithm that merged closely related sequences to remove PCR and sequencing errors. V, D and J gene segments were assigned by aligning CDR3 sequences to IMGT reference sequences. Each retained sequence needed at least a six-nucleotide match to both a V gene segment and a J gene segment. Rearrangements were called productive when the CDR3 lacked stop codons and stayed in frame with V and J; all others were non-productive. CDR3 was defined according to IMGT convention as the region running from the second conserved V-encoded cysteine to the conserved J-encoded phenylalanine. In an earlier analysis of around 600 of the donors, sequences lacking an unambiguous match to a single V gene segment were excluded. An earlier analysis of several hundred of the donors called V segments functional above 56.7% productive rearrangements and segregating when the between-donor standard deviation exceeded 5%. To diagnose cytomegalovirus status from the catalog of TCR beta chain sequences, a statistical classification framework was built. V and J gene assignment, in a later analysis, came from comparing TCR nucleotide sequences with IMGT/GENE-DB human TR gene sequences. In a later analysis, CDR3 sequences and most-parsimonious VDJ recombination scenarios were assigned using the TCRdist pipeline. In a later analysis, every TCR beta chain was defined by the combination of its CDR3 amino acid sequence and its V-gene family, and reads without a unique V-gene family were dropped. To address suspected cross-contamination and a sequencing artifact, a later analysis removed 450 to 700 highly shared, low-generation-probability nucleotide sequences. A later analysis calculated a clonal expansion index for each public chain from normalized within-repertoire ranks of inferred template counts. In a later analysis, generation probabilities were computed with a VDJ recombination model fitted to out-of-frame rearrangements, and the resulting probabilities were checked against IGoR. A later analysis scored TCR-TCR, TCR-HLA and TCR-CMV co-occurrence with hypergeometric tests, applying a repertoire-size bias correction to TCR pairs. To estimate false discovery rates, a later analysis permuted the HLA or CMV assignments 20 times. A later analysis grouped co-occurring TCRs with DBSCAN, adding TCRdist sequence similarity when clustering within HLA-allele-positive subsets. Repertoires with fewer than 30,000 or more than 120,000 public chains were left out of co-occurrence clustering, as were about 5 repertoires with anomalous nucleotide sharing. In its TCRdb copy, this immuneACCESS table keeps in-frame sequences only and misses some clones. Where compared with another copy, unresolved V genes explain less than half of these, and the others have no known cause. V and J calls and clone size are given by that table; D and trimming were obtained from the DNA. The sample's records list 130,000 to 150,000 clones. The leading ten clones occupy 0.75% to 1% of the sample.

The sample belongs to a study of cytomegalovirus exposure and HLA in healthy donors (dated by TCRdb to the late 2010s). Background for the entire study: An earlier analysis of roughly 610 of the donors reported 276 Gb of sequence data and about 120 million unique TCR beta sequences obtained from around 170 million T cells. An early release covering roughly 640 HLA-typed donors comprised about 300 gigabases of sequencing data and roughly 85 million unique TCR sequences. The genetic ancestry cluster associated with self-reported Caucasian donors included over 65% of the 300 to 400 genotyped donors. The study aimed to test whether signatures of past pathogen exposure could be identified by cataloging public T cell receptors. The study profiled the T cell repertoires of about 720 subjects by immunosequencing and related them to cytomegalovirus serostatus. In addition to the first cohort of approximately 670 subjects, a separate validation cohort of approximately 110 different subjects was used. To predict cytomegalovirus infection status, the study brought together high-throughput TCR immunosequencing, statistical association of individual TCRs with disease status, and machine learning. A later analysis re-analyzed previously published TCR beta repertoires from 550 to 700 donors and added high-resolution HLA genotyping to study TCR occurrence patterns. Rather than drawing on any new phenotypic data, the later analysis identified candidate immune exposures from TCR beta sequences and the way those sequences occurred across donors. To decide whether each TCR beta V gene segment behaved as functional or pseudogenic, an earlier analysis of some 600 of the donors relied on high-throughput TCR beta sequencing. Donor age, sex, ethnicity and CMV serostatus were compiled alongside the repertoire data. A later genetic analysis took genome-wide SNP genotypes for about three fifths of the 666 donors and used that subset as a discovery cohort. All discovery cohort repertoires had been generated using a single sequencing platform. Both class I and class II loci were covered by HLA typing, at four-digit resolution. Typing coverage varied by locus: about 629-630 donors for A, B, C, DRB1 and DQB1; approximately 500 for DQA1; more than 600 for DPA1; more than 450 for DPB1. Roughly 5 DR-DQ haplotypes were handled as single units for association and clustering, since linkage in the cohort was strong. Across roughly 420 genotyped donors of the cohort, an average of about 240,000 unique TCR beta nucleotide sequences per donor were sequenced, and roughly 20% of those sequences were non-productive.

Here is what the overall study found, with its caveats: Some IMGT-functional V segments, including TRBV6-2 and TRBV6-3, could not be told apart with the 87-base-pair reads, so those segments were excluded. A later genetic analysis reported fewer N-insertions in productive TCRs among donors in an Asian-associated ancestry cluster than the approximately 700-donor mean. A further reported finding was that TCR beta sequences accurately predicted the HLA-A and HLA-B alleles for most subjects in the first cohort. CMV serostatus was the only immune exposure information available for the cohort. According to a later analysis, parvovirus B19, influenza, CMV and Epstein-Barr virus appeared linked to several top co-occurrence clusters. Most TCR sequences were observed very rarely across donors, whereas some public TCRs were present in many individuals. Assigning TCR associations to individual alleles was difficult when HLA alleles, especially DR and DQ, strongly co-occurred. A cluster of highly shared sequence variants was judged likely to be a technical artifact of the sequencing pipeline. The earlier analysis of about 600 of the donors excluded roughly 17 rarely observed V segments, including chromosome 9 orphons, because counts were too low. According to a later analysis, most CMV-associated TCR beta chains appeared to be HLA-restricted, and the HLA associations seemed to be driven largely by CMV exposure. An association between a missense DCLRE1C variant and V-gene and J-gene trimming of TCR beta chains was found in a later genetic analysis and replicated in an independent cohort. The cohort was sequenced for TCR beta chains only, and without alpha or paired-chain data the features that could be detected were limited. Linkage disequilibrium might explain the correlated functional status among segregating V segments, but an unknown experimental factor could not be ruled out. In vitro tests confirmed that a few of the cytomegalovirus-associated TCR beta chains recognize cytomegalovirus antigens. The authors suggested that the approach could potentially be generalized to other disease states and immunological phenotypes. In a later analysis, HLA-associated TCR beta chains were found to be more clonally expanded and to have lower generation probabilities than equally common non-associated chains. In a later analysis, the rate of TCR association differed among HLA loci, with DRB1 alleles having the most associated TCRs and HLA-C alleles having the fewest. Sequencing depth was assumed to be roughly uniform across donors in the presence/absence analyses, though that assumption may not hold. Because some donors lacked HLA typing at each locus, the association tests relied only on the typed subset. In a later analysis, some 17,000 TCR beta sequences were associated with specific HLA alleles at a false discovery rate of 0.05. In both the original and validation cohorts, the classifier was reported to diagnose cytomegalovirus status with high specificity and sensitivity. In an earlier analysis of about 550 of the donors, most TCR beta V segments were observed in productive rearrangements about 87% or about 30% of the time, broadly matching IMGT annotations. The study gave a list of about 150 TCR beta chains associated with cytomegalovirus.

In total, 600 or so healthy bone marrow donors made up the cohort. At the time of sampling, every cohort member was nominally healthy, though immune exposures that went unrecorded were likely present. The donor was CMV seronegative and belonged to the group of over 350 seronegative cohort members. A peripheral blood sample was collected from each donor, and TCR beta sequencing was performed on peripheral blood mononuclear cells. The Qiagen DNeasy Blood Extraction Kit was used to extract genomic DNA from the blood cell samples. Per the germline V gene, LGHNA is the CDR1 and YSLEER is the CDR2. The CDR3 sequence holds 15 residues, the cysteine and phenylalanine included. CDR3 DNA is the only sequence kept; it has 45 bases, read in frame from the first base. Trimming costs V 3 bases and J 4 bases, and their ends lie 15 bases apart.

The material sequenced was PBMCs. This sequence originates from a male donor in good health and CMV-seronegative. The V and J genes are TRBV4-3 and TRBJ1-2; the D region possibly corresponds to TRBD1 (6 bases align). The bases read TGCGCCAGCAGCCAGGAGGAGACAGGCAGCTATGGCTACACCTTC. Its translation reads: CASSQEETGSYGYTF.